A selection of T cell receptor beta chains follows, all from one sample in a study of blood T cell repertoires in COVID-19. TCRdb keeps only in-frame clones here, not all; method: immunoSEQ multiplex PCR. In the table there are hundreds of thousands of clones, under 95% of which are singletons. Sequencing was done on a sample of peripheral blood. The receptors were sampled from a woman younger than 30 who had recovered from COVID-19. CDR3s include the opening cysteine and the closing phenylalanine or tryptophan. A D gene is named only where the DNA matches it firmly. Where a row states a size, it is once, few, many or the class of an expanded clone; other rows omit it.

size	V	D	J	DNA	CDR3
-	TRBV9	TRBD2	TRBJ2-1	TGTGCCAGCAGCGGCGCACGATCAGCGGGAGGTGGCAATGAGCAGTTCTTC	CASSGARSAGGGNEQFF
once	TRBV10-3	TRBD1	TRBJ1-1	TGTGCCATCAGCCCTAGACAGGGGTCAATGAACACTGAAGCTTTCTTT	CAISPRQGSMNTEAFF
-	TRBV2	-	TRBJ2-5	TGTGCCAGCGGTTTGGCGGATCAAGAGACCCAGTACTTC	CASGLADQETQYF
-	TRBV10-3	-	TRBJ2-3	TGTGCCATCAGTCTAGACTCTAGCACAGATACGCAGTATTTT	CAISLDSSTDTQYF
-	TRBV3-1/TRBV3-2	-	TRBJ2-1	TGTGCCAGCAGCCCCCGTGGTAGCTCCTACAATGAGCAGTTCTTC	CASSPRGSSYNEQFF
-	TRBV18	-	TRBJ2-1	TGTGCCAGCTCACCCCCCCTAATAGCAAATATACGCAATGAGCAGTTCTTC	CASSPPLIANIRNEQFF
-	TRBV15	-	TRBJ2-1	TGTGCCACCAGCAGGGGGGCCACTTCCCACAATGAGCAGTTCTTC	CATSRGATSHNEQFF
-	TRBV7-9	-	TRBJ1-3	TGTGCCAGCAGCTTAGGAAGACACTCTGGAAACACCATATATTTT	CASSLGRHSGNTIYF
-	TRBV5-4	-	TRBJ2-3	TGTGCCAGCAGCTTGGGGTTCGCGGGTTCCACAGATACGCAGTATTTT	CASSLGFAGSTDTQYF
once	TRBV2	-	TRBJ2-1	TGTGCCAGCAGTGATGGGGGGGCCTCCTACAATGAGCAGTTCTTC	CASSDGGASYNEQFF
-	TRBV27	-	TRBJ1-1	TGTGCCAGCAGTCTGGCTTATCTTCCGAACACTGAAGCTTTCTTT	CASSLAYLPNTEAFF
-	TRBV5-1	TRBD1	TRBJ1-3	TGCGCCAGCAGCTCCCAGGGGGCTGGAAACACCATATATTTT	CASSSQGAGNTIYF
-	TRBV5-6	-	TRBJ1-2	TGTGCCAGCAGCCTGGCCCTGGGGGGAGGCTACACCTTC	CASSLALGGGYTF
-	TRBV5-1	-	TRBJ1-1	TGCGCCAGCAGCACCCTACCCGGGGACACTGAAGCTTTCTTT	CASSTLPGDTEAFF
-	TRBV5-4	TRBD2	TRBJ2-5	TGTGCCAGCAGCTCTAGCGGGGGGAGGGAGACCCAGTACTTC	CASSSSGGRETQYF
-	TRBV2	TRBD1	TRBJ1-2	TGTGCCAGCAGTGAGTGGGAGACAGGGTATGGCTACACCTTC	CASSEWETGYGYTF
-	TRBV9	TRBD1	TRBJ2-1	TGTGCCAGCAGCGTCCAGGGACAGGGGGATTACAATGAGCAGTTCTTC	CASSVQGQGDYNEQFF
-	TRBV6-5	TRBD1	TRBJ1-5	TGTGCCAGCAGCAGAGACAGGGTCAATCAGCCCCAGCATTTT	CASSRDRVNQPQHF
-	TRBV5-4	-	TRBJ1-4	TGTGCCAGCAGCTTGTCGCTAGGGGGTAGTGAAAAACTGTTTTTT	CASSLSLGGSEKLFF
-	TRBV12-5	-	TRBJ1-4	TGTGCTAGTGGTCCCCCTGGGTGGGAGGGCGGTGAAAAACTGTTTTTT	CASGPPGWEGGEKLFF
-	TRBV29-1	TRBD1	TRBJ2-3	TGCAGCGTTGAAGACCCGAGACAGGGGGTGATGGATACGCAGTATTTT	CSVEDPRQGVMDTQYF
-	TRBV3-1/TRBV3-2	-	TRBJ2-2	TGTGCCAGCAGCCAACAGGTGGGGGGTTGGACCGGGGAGCTGTTTTTT	CASSQQVGGWTGELFF
-	TRBV6-2/TRBV6-3	TRBD1	TRBJ1-1	TGTGCCAGCAGTATGACAGGGCGTGTCACTGAAGCTTTCTTT	CASSMTGRVTEAFF
few	TRBV19	-	TRBJ2-6	TGTGCCAGTAGTATAGATCTCCTAGGGGGCTCTGGGGCCAACGTCCTGACTTTC	CASSIDLLGGSGANVLTF
-	TRBV6-5	TRBD1	TRBJ1-5	TGTGCCAGCGGACAGGTGACCCTTGGGCGGCATTTT	CASGQVTLGRHF
-	TRBV11-3	-	TRBJ2-2	TGTGCCAGCAGGATTAGCGGAGGGGACACCGGGGAGCTGTTTTTT	CASRISGGDTGELFF
-	TRBV19	-	TRBJ1-5	TGTGCCAGTAGTCCCCGGGGGGTGAGGCAGCCCCAGCATTTT	CASSPRGVRQPQHF
-	TRBV19	-	TRBJ2-3	TGTGCCAGTAGGCCGATCCCGGGGGATACGCAGTATTTT	CASRPIPGDTQYF
once	TRBV5-1	TRBD1	TRBJ1-1	TGCGCCAGCAGCTTGGTGGGGGACAGGGGGCCCGGAGGGGACACTGAAGCTTTCTTT	CASSLVGDRGPGGDTEAFF
-	TRBV29-1	TRBD1	TRBJ1-1	TGCAGCGTTACGGGACAGGGGAACACTGAAGCTTTCTTT	CSVTGQGNTEAFF
-	TRBV7-9	TRBD2	TRBJ2-1	TGTGCCAGCAGCCCCGGGACTAGCGGCTACAATGAGCAGTTCTTC	CASSPGTSGYNEQFF
-	TRBV7-9	TRBD2	TRBJ2-5	TGTGCCAGCAGCGGAAGAGCGGGAGGGCCGGCAGAGACCCAGTACTTC	CASSGRAGGPAETQYF
-	TRBV7-2	-	TRBJ1-2	TGTGCCAGCAGCTTAGTGCATTCGGTAGGAGCCCCCTATGGCTACACCTTC	CASSLVHSVGAPYGYTF
-	TRBV4-3	-	TRBJ2-3	TGCGCCAGCAGCCAAGATCTACAGGAGACAGATACGCAGTATTTT	CASSQDLQETDTQYF
-	TRBV7-9	-	TRBJ1-2	TGTGCCAGCAGCTTAGATGAGGCGCCGTGGAATGGCTACACCTTC	CASSLDEAPWNGYTF
-	TRBV28	TRBD1	TRBJ2-5	TGTGCCAGCAGTTTGGACAGGGGGCGAGAGACCCAGTACTTC	CASSLDRGRETQYF
few	TRBV6-2/TRBV6-3	TRBD1	TRBJ1-5	TGTGCCAGCAGCCCTCGGGGAGAGGGGGCCCAGCCCCAGCATTTT	CASSPRGEGAQPQHF
-	TRBV24-1	TRBD2	TRBJ2-5	TGTGCCACCAGTGACCGGACTAGAGGGCAAGAGACCCAGTACTTC	CATSDRTRGQETQYF
-	TRBV7-9	-	TRBJ2-1	TGTGCCAGCAGCCTGACTTCCACTGGGACAAAACGGCTCAATGAGCAGTTCTTC	CASSLTSTGTKRLNEQFF
-	TRBV16	-	TRBJ2-4	TGTGCCAGCAGCCAAGCTCGGGGGGCCAAAAACATTCAGTACTTC	CASSQARGAKNIQYF
-	TRBV19	TRBD2	TRBJ2-1	TGTGCCAGTAACCCGGGACATGGGACTAGCGGTCTGACGCGGTTCTTC	CASNPGHGTSGLTRFF
-	TRBV18	TRBD2	TRBJ2-1	TGTGCCAGCTCACCACCTCAAGCGGGGTTGTTCTTC	CASSPPQAGLFF
-	TRBV6-2/TRBV6-3	TRBD1	TRBJ1-1	TGTGCCAGCAGTTACTCTGGGGACAGGGGAACTGAAGCTTTCTTT	CASSYSGDRGTEAFF
-	TRBV9	TRBD1	TRBJ2-3	TGTGCCAGCAGCGCATCCGGGACAGACACAGATACGCAGTATTTT	CASSASGTDTDTQYF
once	TRBV24-1	-	TRBJ2-1	TGTGCCACCAGTGATCGCCTAGGGGATGAGCAGTTCTTC	CATSDRLGDEQFF
-	TRBV19	TRBD1	TRBJ2-3	TGTGCCAGTAGTAGGGGACAGGGCACAGATACGCAGTATTTT	CASSRGQGTDTQYF
-	TRBV7-9	-	TRBJ1-2	TGTGCCAGCAGCCCCTCCGGGAGCGGTAATATCTATGGCTACACCTTC	CASSPSGSGNIYGYTF
once	TRBV19	TRBD1	TRBJ1-2	TGTGCCAGTAGTCCCCACGACAGGGATCATACCTATGGCTACACCTTC	CASSPHDRDHTYGYTF